These 19 T cell receptor beta chains originate from one sample sequenced in a study of cytomegalovirus exposure and HLA in healthy donors. PCR involved 60 Vbeta and 13 Jbeta primers. Using immunoSEQ multiplex PCR, the repertoire was profiled, and TCRdb retains in-frame clones only, with some absent. This table holds about 260,000 clones, about 66% found once. Input material: PBMCs. Every receptor here comes from a female donor in good health and CMV-seronegative.

The chain is built from TRBV6-5 and TRBJ2-3; 10 positions agree with TRBD1. Trimming cost V 5 bases and J 1 base; bases outside gene matches: 3. The V gene's germline CDR1 is MNHEY and CDR2 SVGAGI. This CDR3 contains 15 residues. CDR3 sequence reads: CASSRGTGGTDTQYF. The CDR3 coding sequence is TGTGCCAGCAGTAGAGGGACAGGGGGCACAGATACGCAGTATTTT.

This chain joins TRBV10-2 and TRBJ2-1, with 7 bases lining up with TRBD1. CDR1 and CDR2 from the germline V gene are WSHSY and SAAADI. The J segment lost 7 bases and the V segment lost 2 bases, leaving 11 bases of the junction unmatched. The CDR3 has 16 residues. DNA for the CDR3: TGCGCCAGCAGTGAGCCCCGAAGACAGGGAAGGAATGAGCAGTTCTTC. Its protein product is CASSEPRRQGRNEQFF.

The V and J genes are TRBV7-9 and TRBJ2-3; 8 nucleotides agree with TRBD2. From germline, CDR1 is SEHNR and CDR2 FQNEAQ (reference sequence). With V trimmed by 1 base and J by 4 bases, 4 bases remained unmatched. The CDR3 consists of 15 residues. The CDR3 DNA follows: TGTGCCAGCAGCTTAGGGACTAGCAGTGCAGATACGCAGTATTTT. It specifies CASSLGTSSADTQYF.

The gene calls are TRBV6-5 and TRBJ1-1, with 7 bases identical to TRBD1. The J segment lost 1 base and the V segment lost 5 bases, leaving 4 bases of the junction unmatched. The CDR3 has 14 amino acids. CDR1 is MNHEY, CDR2 SVGAGI, per germline. In nucleotides, the CDR3 is TGTGCCAGCAGTGGTCGGACAGGGAACACTGAAGCTTTCTTT. It translates to CASSGRTGNTEAFF.

As concerns this clone: Germline is not matched at one junction end, which may reflect a read error. The chain carries TRBV7-9 and TRBJ2-3; the match to TRBD1 covers 8 bases. Germline values: CDR1 SEHNR, CDR2 FQNEAQ (reference sequence). This CDR3 is built from 14 residues. The CDR3 reads CSSSPTGGTDTQYF. CDR3 DNA: TGTTCCAGCAGCCCGACAGGGGGCACAGATACGCAGTATTTT.

The chain uses TRBV5-1 and TRBJ1-1; TRBD1 might be the D (5 bases). The germline V gene encodes CDR1 SGHRS and CDR2 YFSETQ. V was pared by 7 bases and J by 5 bases, with 12 bases between. The CDR3 consists of 12 residues. The CDR3 protein is CASSGERTEAFF. CDR3 in DNA: TGCGCCAGCTCGGGGGAGCGAACTGAAGCTTTCTTT. The full variable domain, completed using reference TRBV5-1 and TRBJ1-1, is KAGVTQTPRYLIKTRGQQVTLSCSPISGHRSVSWYQQTPGQGLQFLFEYFSETQRNKGNFPGRFSGRQFSNSRSEMNVSTLELGDSALYLCASSGERTEAFFGQGTRLTVV.

The V gene is TRBV5-1, the J gene TRBJ2-5, with 8 bases lining up with TRBD1. CDR1 is SGHRS and CDR2 is YFSETQ in the germline V gene. CDR3 length: 15 amino acids. V was pared by 4 bases and J by 2 bases, with 7 bases of the junction left unmatched. The CDR3 protein is CASSIQGDRQETQYF. The CDR3 DNA reads as TGCGCCAGCAGCATCCAAGGGGACAGGCAAGAGACCCAGTACTTC.

The gene calls are TRBV6-6 and TRBJ1-5; 9 bases agree with TRBD1. V lost 6 bases, J lost 6 bases, and 3 bases stayed unmatched. The CDR3 length is 13 residues. Germline CDR1 MNHNY, CDR2 SVGAGI (reference sequence). CDR3 nucleotides: TGTGCCAGCAGGGGACAGGGCATTCAGCCCCAGCATTTT. It yields the protein CASRGQGIQPQHF.

This chain connects TRBV29-1 to TRBJ1-3; 7 bases match TRBD1. This CDR3 comprises 14 residues. V shed 4 bases and J 2 bases; nucleotides not matched to a gene: 5. The V gene's germline CDR1 is SQVTM and CDR2 ANQGSEA. In nucleotides, the CDR3 is TGCAGCGTTGGTGACAGGGTGACTGGAAACACCATATATTTT. This codes for CSVGDRVTGNTIYF.

This clone was picked up one time. The V and J genes are TRBV2 and TRBJ2-1; D possibly corresponds to TRBD2 (5 bases). The CDR3 length is 14 residues. Germline V gives CDR1 SNHLY, CDR2 FYNNEI. The V end was cut by 9 bases, the J end by 6 bases, with 18 bases between. The CDR3 here is CASERTASGNEQFF. The CDR3 DNA follows: TGTGCCAGTGAAAGGACTGCCTCGGGCAATGAGCAGTTCTTC.

This sequence joins TRBV4-1 and TRBJ2-1, with 7 bases lining up with TRBD2. Germline loops: CDR1 MGHRA, CDR2 YSYEKL. The V and J ends lost 4 bases and 2 bases, in that order; junction bases with no gene match: 8. The CDR3 is 16 residues long. The DNA of the CDR3 is TGCGCCAGCAGCCTAAGAGCGGGACCGCCCTACAATGAGCAGTTCTTC. Protein product: CASSLRAGPPYNEQFF.

The CDR3 region is CASSEREGAYNEQFF. CDR3 sequence (DNA): TGTGCCAGCAGTGAGCGGGAGGGCGCCTACAATGAGCAGTTCTTC. The J gene is TRBJ2-1, the V gene TRBV6-4, with TRBD2 identical over 9 bases. The CDR3 contains 15 residues. Germline lookup yields CDR1 MRHNA and CDR2 SNTAGT. V was pared by 3 bases and J by 2 bases, with 2 bases of the junction left unmatched.

The rearrangement uses TRBV5-4 and TRBJ2-5; 10 bases are a match to TRBD2. V lost 6 bases, J lost 0 bases, and 2 bases stayed unmatched. CDR3 size: 14 residues. Germline V gives CDR1 SGHNT, CDR2 YYREEE (reference sequence). CDR3 sequence reads: CASTGTSDQETQYF. CDR3 bases: TGTGCCAGCACTGGGACTAGCGACCAAGAGACCCAGTACTTC.

This clone came up once. The rearrangement links TRBV18 to TRBJ2-7, with D perhaps matching TRBD2 (5 bases). Germline V gives CDR1 KGHSH, CDR2 LQKENI. The CDR3 contains 15 residues. V was cut by 4 bases and J by 5 bases, with 18 bases left in between. The CDR3 region is CASSRLLGVGDEQYF. CDR3 DNA: TGTGCCAGCTCACGACTCCTTGGGGTCGGGGACGAGCAGTACTTC.

V is TRBV7-9 and J is TRBJ2-5, with 8 positions matching TRBD1. Losses at the gene ends were 5 bases for V and 5 bases for J; bases not matched to a gene: 7. The CDR3 sequence is 14 residues long. Germline loops: CDR1 SEHNR, CDR2 FQNEAQ (reference sequence). The CDR3 spells CASSLTGDGETQYF. The DNA of the CDR3 is TGTGCCAGCAGCCTGACAGGGGATGGGGAGACCCAGTACTTC.

The chain is built from TRBV11-3 and TRBJ2-1; 11 nucleotides align to TRBD2. Per the germline V gene, CDR1 is SGHNT and CDR2 is YENEEA. CDR3 size: 15 residues. V shed 1 base and J 7 bases; nucleotides not matched to a gene: 3. CDR3 protein: CASSLVGLAVNEQFF. Written as DNA, the CDR3 is TGTGCCAGCAGCTTAGTGGGACTAGCGGTGAATGAGCAGTTCTTC.

The chain is built from TRBV14 and TRBJ1-1; tentative D call: TRBD1 (5 bases). The CDR3 loop spans 13 amino acids. The germline V gene has CDR1 SGHDN and CDR2 FVKESK. V was trimmed by 1 base and J by 4 bases, leaving 7 bases between them. CDR3 DNA sequence: TGTGCCAGCAGCCAAGTAGGGGCCACTGAAGCTTTCTTT. As protein: CASSQVGATEAFF.

This clone was seen only once. CDR3 bases: TGTGCCAGCAGCTTACTAGCGGGGGTTACGAACACCGGGGAGCTGTTTTTT. Amino acid sequence: CASSLLAGVTNTGELFF. This rearrangement joins TRBV11-2 to TRBJ2-2, with 10 bases lining up with TRBD2. Germline CDR1 and CDR2: SGHAT and FQNNGV. J gave up 0 bases and V 2 bases, and 3 bases lay outside the gene matches. There are 17 residues in the CDR3.

The J gene is TRBJ1-5, the V gene TRBV7-9, with 10 bases lining up with TRBD1. V gave up 1 base and J gave up 0 bases; unmatched junction bases: 9. CDR3 length: 19 residues. Germline CDR1 reads SEHNR; CDR2 reads FQNEAQ (reference sequence). The CDR3: CASSLGRTGGQDSNQPQHF. The CDR3 bases are TGTGCCAGCAGCTTAGGTCGGACAGGGGGACAAGATAGCAATCAGCCCCAGCATTTT.